This section outlines one TCR beta chain sequence together with its context. Its target is unknown. These data originate in a study of persistence of HIV-infected CD4 T cells. Looking at the study overall: Anti-CD3/anti-CD28 beads activated more cells than antigen stimulation did.

The libraries were made with immunoSEQ version 4 in survey mode. Using immunoSEQ multiplex PCR, the repertoire was profiled, and TCRdb retains in-frame clones only, with some absent. The table lists 40,000 or so clones, about 89% of them singletons, with approximately 0.97% in the top ten. General study results and limits: Degenerate expanded CDR3beta sequences were enriched among CMV- and Gag-responding cells.

Nonspecific anti-CD3/anti-CD28 bead stimulation represents the broad CD4+ T cell repertoire. Responding CD4+ T cells were sorted by upregulation of both CD40 ligand and CD69. Donors were HIV-1-infected adults who began suppressive ART during chronic infection. This CDR3 has 14 residues. With 8 bases clipped from V and 6 bases from J, the junction kept 11 bases outside the gene matches. The germline CDR1 and CDR2 sequences are MDHEN and SYDVKM. This chain uses TRBV28 with TRBJ2-3; 7 bases agree with TRBD1. The clonotype comes from an adult man with HIV who was CMV-seropositive. The sequencing here drew on CD4+ T cells sorted from PBMCs after roughly 19-hour stimulation, taken from a patient who received antiretroviral therapy. In DNA, the CDR3 is TGTGCCAGCCTGACAGGGAGCGGTCTGGATACGCAGTATTTT. This translates into CASLTGSGLDTQYF.